This TCR beta chain was identified in a study of T-cell memory formation after mild COVID-19. The table lists this clonotype with a few counts. Its matching antigen is unknown. Study-wide results and caveats: Later expanders leaned CD4+, whereas day 15 to 85 contracting clones were balanced CD4/CD8.

5'RACE, which relied on constant-segment primers, yielded TCR alpha and TCR beta cDNA libraries carrying sample barcodes and UMIs. MiXCR, run by TCRdb on the 5' RACE reads, gives a single entry per CDR3 protein. The table has 130,000 to 150,000 distinct CDR3 sequences, 19% seen once. The CDR3 is made up of 15 amino acids. Trimming took 2 bases from V and 1 from J; bases not matched to a gene: 1. This chain links TRBV12-3 or TRBV12-4 with TRBJ2-3; 9 nucleotides match TRBD2. The clonotype comes from an adult woman who had mild COVID-19 (a few samples of this study predate the infection). Cell type and time point are not known. The specimen sequenced was PBMCs or a T cell subset sorted from them (not recorded which). For the CDR3, the DNA is TGTGCCAGCAGTTTAATAGCGGGGGGCACAGATACGCAGTATTTT. This sequence encodes CASSLIAGGTDTQYF.